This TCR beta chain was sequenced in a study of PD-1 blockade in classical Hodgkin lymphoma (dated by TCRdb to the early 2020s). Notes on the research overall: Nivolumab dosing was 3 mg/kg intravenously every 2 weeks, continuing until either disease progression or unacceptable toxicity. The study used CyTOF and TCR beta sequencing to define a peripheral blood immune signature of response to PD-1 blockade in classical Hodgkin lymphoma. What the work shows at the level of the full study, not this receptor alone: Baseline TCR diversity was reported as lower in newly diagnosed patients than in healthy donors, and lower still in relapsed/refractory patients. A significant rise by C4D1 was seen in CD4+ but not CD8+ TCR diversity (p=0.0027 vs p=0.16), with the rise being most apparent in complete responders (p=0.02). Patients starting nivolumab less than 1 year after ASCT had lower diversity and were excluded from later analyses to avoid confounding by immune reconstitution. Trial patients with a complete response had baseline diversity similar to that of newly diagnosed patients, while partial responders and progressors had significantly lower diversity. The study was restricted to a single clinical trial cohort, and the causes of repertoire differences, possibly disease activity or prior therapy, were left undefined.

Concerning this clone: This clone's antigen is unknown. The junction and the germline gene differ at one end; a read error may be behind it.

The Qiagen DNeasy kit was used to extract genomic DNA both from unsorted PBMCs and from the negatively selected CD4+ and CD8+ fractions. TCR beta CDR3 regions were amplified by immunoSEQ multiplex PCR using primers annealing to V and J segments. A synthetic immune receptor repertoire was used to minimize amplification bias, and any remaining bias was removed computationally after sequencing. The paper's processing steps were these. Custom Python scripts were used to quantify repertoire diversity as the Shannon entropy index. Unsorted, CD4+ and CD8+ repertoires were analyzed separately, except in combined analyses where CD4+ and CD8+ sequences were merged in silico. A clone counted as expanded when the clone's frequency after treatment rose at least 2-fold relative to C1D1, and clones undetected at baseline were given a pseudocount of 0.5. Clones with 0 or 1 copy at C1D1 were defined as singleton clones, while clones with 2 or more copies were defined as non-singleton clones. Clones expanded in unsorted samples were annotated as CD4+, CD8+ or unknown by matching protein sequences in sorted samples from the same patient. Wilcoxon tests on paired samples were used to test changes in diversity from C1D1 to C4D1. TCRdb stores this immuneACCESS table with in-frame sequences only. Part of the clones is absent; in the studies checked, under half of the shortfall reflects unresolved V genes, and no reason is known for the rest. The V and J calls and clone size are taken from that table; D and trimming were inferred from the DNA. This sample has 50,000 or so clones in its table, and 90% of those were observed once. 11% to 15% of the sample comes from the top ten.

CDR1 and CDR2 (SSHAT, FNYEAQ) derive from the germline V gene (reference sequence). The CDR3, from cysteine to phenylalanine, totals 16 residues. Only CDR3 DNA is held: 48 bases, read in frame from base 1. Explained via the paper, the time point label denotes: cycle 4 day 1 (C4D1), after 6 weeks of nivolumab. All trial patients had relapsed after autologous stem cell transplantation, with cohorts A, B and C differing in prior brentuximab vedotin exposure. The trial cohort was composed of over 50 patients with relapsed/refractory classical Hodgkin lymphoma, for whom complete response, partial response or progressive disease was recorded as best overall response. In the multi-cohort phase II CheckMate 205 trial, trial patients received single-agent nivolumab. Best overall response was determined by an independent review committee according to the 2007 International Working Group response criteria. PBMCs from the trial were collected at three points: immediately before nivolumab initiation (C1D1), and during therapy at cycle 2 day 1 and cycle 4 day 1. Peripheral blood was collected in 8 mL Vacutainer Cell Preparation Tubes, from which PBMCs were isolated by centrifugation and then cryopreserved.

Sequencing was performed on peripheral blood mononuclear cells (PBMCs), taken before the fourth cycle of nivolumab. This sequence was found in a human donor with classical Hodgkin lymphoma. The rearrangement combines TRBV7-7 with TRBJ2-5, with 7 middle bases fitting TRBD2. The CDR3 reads CASSVGLAVAQETQYF. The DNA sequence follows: TGTGCTAGCAGCGTCGGGCTAGCGGTCGCTCAAGAGACCCAGTACTTC.